Shown below are 27 T cell receptor beta chains from a single sample sequenced in a study of cytomegalovirus exposure and HLA in healthy donors. Amplification used 60 Vbeta primers and 13 Jbeta primers. Clones were read by immunoSEQ multiplex PCR, and TCRdb kept only the in-frame ones, dropping some. The sample lists about 200,000 clones, around 79% occurring once. The sequenced sample was PBMCs. The receptors were sampled from a male donor in good health and CMV-seronegative.

CDR3 nucleotide sequence: TGCGCCAGCAGCCGGAACATGGAGGCGGGTGCCTACAATGAGCAGTTCTTC. This gives the protein CASSRNMEAGAYNEQFF. V gene TRBV4-3 combines with J gene TRBJ2-1; TRBD2 is a possible D gene (5 bases). Germline values: CDR1 LGHNA, CDR2 YSLEER. Trimming removed 4 bases at V and 2 bases at J, with 18 bases between. The CDR3 consists of 17 residues.

This sequence joins TRBV6-4 and TRBJ2-3; 7 nucleotides match TRBD2. Germline CDR1 and CDR2: MRHNA and SNTAGT. V dropped 5 bases and J dropped 0; count of bases not matched to a gene: 8. CDR3 length: 16 residues. As DNA, the CDR3 is TGTGCCAGCAGTTCTTGGAGCGGGGAAAGCACAGATACGCAGTATTTT. Protein: CASSSWSGESTDTQYF.

The rearrangement uses TRBV19 and TRBJ2-5; D might be TRBD2 (5 bases). The CDR3 contains 14 residues. The V gene's germline CDR1 is LNHDA and CDR2 SQIVND (reference sequence). V lost 6 bases to trimming and J lost 5 bases, with 16 bases between them. This CDR3 is CASSPPGEWETQYF. The CDR3 DNA reads as TGTGCCAGTAGCCCCCCTGGGGAGTGGGAGACCCAGTACTTC.

The chain is built from TRBV28 and TRBJ1-1; a weak D match, TRBD1 (6 bases). Between the trimmed V and J ends, which lost 6 bases and 11 bases, there was a span of 19 bases. Germline CDR1 reads MDHEN; CDR2 reads SYDVKM. There are 13 residues in the CDR3. The CDR3 loop reads CASSFSFSTGAFF. CDR3 coding DNA: TGTGCCAGCAGCTTTAGCTTCTCGACAGGTGCTTTCTTT. Combining the CDR3 with reference TRBV28 and TRBJ1-1 gives the whole variable domain DVKVTQSSRYLVKRTGEKVFLECVQDMDHENMFWYRQDPGLGLRLIYFSYDVKMKEKGDIPEGYSVSREKKERFSLILESASTNQTSMYLCASSFSFSTGAFFGQGTRLTVV.

The rearrangement joins TRBV7-2 to TRBJ2-1; 12 bases are a match to TRBD2. The CDR3 length is 16 residues. J lost 1 base, V lost 5 bases, and 3 bases had no gene match. Germline V gene sequence: CDR1 SGHTA, CDR2 FQGNSA. The CDR3 region is CASSPGLAGSYNEQFF. CDR3 bases: TGTGCCAGCAGCCCTGGACTAGCGGGGTCCTACAATGAGCAGTTCTTC.

The chain combines TRBV13 with TRBJ2-2, with a tentative D call TRBD2 (7 bases). Between the trimmed V and J ends, which lost 5 bases and 5 bases, there was a span of 18 bases. The germline gives CDR1 PRHDT, CDR2 FYEKMQ (reference sequence). The CDR3 consists of 16 residues. CDR3 region: CASSPRGASWTGELFF. The CDR3 coding sequence is TGTGCCAGCAGCCCCCGGGGGGCATCGTGGACCGGGGAGCTGTTTTTT.

The chain joins TRBV7-6 to TRBJ2-5; TRBD1 is a possible D gene (6 bases). Trimming pared 2 bases from V and 2 bases from J, leaving 9 bases between. The CDR3 loop spans 14 amino acids. Per the germline V gene, CDR1 is SGHVS and CDR2 is FNYEAQ. This chain's CDR3 is CASSLTGQQETQYF. CDR3 coding DNA: TGTGCCAGCAGCTTAACGGGACAACAAGAGACCCAGTACTTC. The full variable domain, in which reference TRBV7-6 and TRBJ2-5 provide the parts outside the CDR3, is GAGVSQSPRYKVTKRGQDVALRCDPISGHVSLYWYRQALGQGPEFLTYFNYEAQQDKSGLPNDRFSAERPEGSISTLTIQRTEQRDSAMYRCASSLTGQQETQYFGPGTRLLVL.

V and J are TRBV2 and TRBJ2-4; D uncertain. The germline gives CDR1 SNHLY, CDR2 FYNNEI. The V gene lost 7 bases and the J gene lost 7 bases, with 14 bases spanning the gap. The CDR3 has 13 residues. The CDR3 DNA sequence: TGTGCCAGCATATCGGTCCGCGGTAACATTCAGTACTTC. It specifies CASISVRGNIQYF.

This clone was counted once. The J gene is TRBJ2-3, the V gene TRBV7-3; maybe TRBD1 (5 bases). Germline-derived CDR1 and CDR2 are SGHTA and FQGTGA. The CDR3 spans 12 residues. Trimming took 8 bases from V and 1 from J, leaving 7 bases between them. CDR3 nucleotide sequence: TGTGCCAGCCAAGGGGGCACAGATACGCAGTATTTT. Translating it yields CASQGGTDTQYF.

The rearrangement joins TRBV7-8 to TRBJ2-1; 13 bases fit TRBD2. The V gene end was trimmed by 4 bases and the J gene end by 12 bases; junction bases not matched to a gene: 3. CDR1 and CDR2 from the germline V gene are SGHVS and FQNEAQ. The CDR3 loop spans 13 amino acids. CDR3 DNA: TGTGCCAGCAGCTCAGGACTAGCGGGAGTGCAGTTCTTC. Translation: CASSSGLAGVQFF.

The CDR3 loop is CASSYTEQGFMRKLFF. CDR3 coding DNA: TGTGCCAGCAGCTACACAGAACAGGGTTTTATGAGGAAACTGTTTTTT. The V call is TRBV7-9, the J call TRBJ1-4; TRBD1 is a possible D gene (6 bases). The CDR3 loop spans 16 amino acids. CDR1 is SEHNR, CDR2 FQNEAQ, per germline (reference sequence). The V end lost 4 bases, the J end lost 11 bases, and 23 bases lay between the germline ends.

The chain has TRBV21-1 and TRBJ2-7; no check of the table's D call, TRBD2, against the DNA was made. TRBV21-1 is flagged as a pseudogene. The CDR3 has 12 amino acids. The CDR3 DNA reads TGTGCCAGCAGGAGAGAGGACTACGAGCAGTACTTC. Protein: CASRREDYEQYF.

This chain joins TRBV13 and TRBJ2-3, with 11 bases matching TRBD2. Looked up from germline, CDR1 is PRHDT and CDR2 is FYEKMQ (reference sequence). This CDR3 has 16 residues. V shed 4 bases, J shed 2 bases, and the junction held 5 bases outside the gene matches. In DNA, the CDR3 is TGTGCCAGCAGCTCTATAGCGGGGGGGATCACAGATACGCAGTATTTT. Translating gives CASSSIAGGITDTQYF. Full variable domain (remainder filled in from reference TRBV13 and TRBJ2-3): AAGVIQSPRHLIKEKRETATLKCYPIPRHDTVYWYQQGPGQDPQFLISFYEKMQSDKGSIPDRFSAQQFSDYHSELNMSSLELGDSALYFCASSSIAGGITDTQYFGPGTRLTVL.

The CDR3 nucleotides read TGTGCCAGCAGCTTTCGGGTTTCCGATCAGCCCCAGCATTTT. As protein: CASSFRVSDQPQHF. The chain couples TRBV5-5 to TRBJ1-5; D is undetermined. CDR3 length equals 14 residues. Germline values: CDR1 SGHKS, CDR2 YYEKEE (reference sequence). Trimming shortened V by 2 bases and J by 5 bases, and 11 bases separated the two germline ends.

The chain carries TRBV27 and TRBJ2-7, with 8 bases identical to TRBD2. CDR3 length equals 15 residues. From germline, CDR1 is MNHEY and CDR2 SMNVEV (reference sequence). V lost 5 bases, J lost 5 bases, and 11 bases stayed unmatched. In DNA form, the CDR3 reads TGTGCCAGCAGTCTCTCGGGAGGGAGATACGACGAGCAGTACTTC. Protein sequence: CASSLSGGRYDEQYF.

Written as DNA, the CDR3 is TGTGCCATCAGTGAGTCGTGGCAAAAGAACACTGAAGCTTTCTTT. It translates to CAISESWQKNTEAFF. The chain has TRBV10-3 and TRBJ1-1; D is ambiguous. Per the germline V gene, CDR1 is ENHRY and CDR2 is SYGVKD. V lost 0 bases to trimming and J lost 1 base, with 9 bases between them. This CDR3 has 15 residues.

This rearrangement joins TRBV6-4 to TRBJ2-6, with D maybe TRBD1 (5 bases). V was clipped by 4 bases and J by 0 bases, with 13 bases between them. CDR3 size: 17 residues. The germline V gene has CDR1 MRHNA and CDR2 SNTAGT. CDR3 coding DNA: TGTGCCAGCAGTGCGGGCAGGGTGAACTCTGGGGCCAACGTCCTGACTTTC. As protein: CASSAGRVNSGANVLTF.

V is TRBV6-1 and J is TRBJ2-7; tentative D call: TRBD1 (7 bases). The V and J ends lost 6 bases and 3 bases respectively, with 15 bases between them. CDR1 and CDR2 from the germline V gene are MNHNS and SASEGT. The CDR3 is made up of 14 amino acids. Written as DNA, the CDR3 is TGTGCCAGCAGGAGGGGGCGGGAAATCTACGAGCAGTACTTC. It codes for CASRRGREIYEQYF.

The CDR3 here is CASSQTSGDYNEQFF. In DNA form, the CDR3 reads TGTGCCAGCAGCCAAACTAGCGGAGATTACAATGAGCAGTTCTTC. This chain links TRBV6-4 with TRBJ2-1, with TRBD2 matching 8 bases. Germline values: CDR1 MRHNA, CDR2 SNTAGT. With 6 bases clipped from V and 4 bases from J, the junction kept 8 bases outside the gene matches. CDR3 size: 15 residues.

The CDR3 reads CASAGQELFF. The DNA of the CDR3 is TGTGCCAGCGCAGGTCAGGAGCTGTTTTTT. The rearrangement links TRBV9 to TRBJ2-2; D gene ambiguous. Germline CDR1 and CDR2: SGDLS and YYNGEE. V lost 7 bases and J 10 bases, leaving 8 bases between the germline ends. This CDR3 contains 10 residues.

V is TRBV5-1 and J is TRBJ1-6; maybe TRBD1 (5 bases). Germline V gene sequence: CDR1 SGHRS, CDR2 YFSETQ. Trimming took off 3 bases at V and 0 bases at J, with 10 bases between the two ends. The CDR3 covers 16 residues. As DNA, the CDR3 is TGCGCCAGCAGCTACCAGGGTAGCTCCTATAATTCACCCCTCCACTTT. Translating it yields CASSYQGSSYNSPLHF.

The chain uses TRBV27 and TRBJ1-1; weak D call: TRBD1 (6 bases). CDR3 length equals 14 residues. V lost 6 bases and J lost 1, with 12 bases in between. Looked up from germline, CDR1 is MNHEY and CDR2 is SMNVEV (reference sequence). CDR3 sequence (DNA): TGTGCCAGCAGGTCGCCGACAGGGAACACTGAAGCTTTCTTT. Its protein is CASRSPTGNTEAFF.

The chain combines TRBV6-6 with TRBJ2-7; tentatively, D is TRBD2 (7 bases). The V gene's germline CDR1 is MNHNY and CDR2 SVGAGI (reference sequence). Trimming pared 3 bases from V and 5 bases from J, leaving 17 bases between. The CDR3 contains 15 residues. CDR3 in DNA: TGTGCCAGCAGTTATTCACCCCGGGGGGCCCACGAGCAGTACTTC. Translating it yields CASSYSPRGAHEQYF.

Only one count was recorded for this clone. The chain joins TRBV5-4 to TRBJ2-6; TRBD1 matches at 7 bases. CDR3 length equals 15 residues. Germline CDR1 and CDR2: SGHNT and YYREEE (reference sequence). Trimming removed 4 bases from V and 5 bases from J; junction bases left unmatched: 6. This chain's CDR3 is CASSPGTERANVLTF. The DNA for the CDR3 is TGTGCCAGCAGCCCCGGGACAGAACGGGCCAACGTCCTGACTTTC.

This clone occurred a few times. The chain has TRBV5-4 and TRBJ2-2, with D maybe TRBD1 (5 bases). Germline values: CDR1 SGHNT, CDR2 YYREEE (reference sequence). The CDR3 sequence is 15 residues long. V gave up 0 bases and J gave up 5 bases, with 11 bases separating them. CDR3 in DNA: TGTGCCAGCAGCTTGGTAGACAGACGAACCGGGGAGCTGTTTTTT. Translated, it gives CASSLVDRRTGELFF.

With regard to this clone: At the DNA level, this CDR3 is encoded by other sequences in the same sample as well. The V call is TRBV4-3, the J call TRBJ2-7, with D maybe TRBD1 (6 bases). The V and J ends lost 0 bases and 2 bases respectively, with 8 bases between them. The CDR3 covers 14 residues. CDR1 and CDR2 (germline): LGHNA, YSLEER. CDR3 protein: CASSQETGTYEQYF. Here the CDR3 DNA reads TGCGCCAGCAGCCAAGAGACAGGTACCTACGAGCAGTACTTC.

The sample holds one count of this clone. This chain joins TRBV4-1 and TRBJ2-5; 14 bases agree with TRBD2. Trimming cost V 4 bases and J 5 bases; bases outside gene matches: 6. This CDR3 spans 16 amino acids. The V gene's germline CDR1 is MGHRA and CDR2 YSYEKL. CDR3 protein: CASSPGTSGSGETQYF. The CDR3 nucleotides are TGCGCCAGCAGCCCCGGGACTAGCGGGAGTGGCGAGACCCAGTACTTC.